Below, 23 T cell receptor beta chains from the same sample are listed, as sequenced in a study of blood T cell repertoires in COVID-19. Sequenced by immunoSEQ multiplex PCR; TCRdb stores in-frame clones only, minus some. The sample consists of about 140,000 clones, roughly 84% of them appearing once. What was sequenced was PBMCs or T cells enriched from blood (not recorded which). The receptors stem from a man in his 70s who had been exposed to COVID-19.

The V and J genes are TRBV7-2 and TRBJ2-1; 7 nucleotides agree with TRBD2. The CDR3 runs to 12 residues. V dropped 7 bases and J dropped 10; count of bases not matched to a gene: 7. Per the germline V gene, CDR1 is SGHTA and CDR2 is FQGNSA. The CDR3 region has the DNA TGTGCCAGCACCTCCCGAGCGGGGGAGCAGTTCTTC. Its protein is CASTSRAGEQFF.

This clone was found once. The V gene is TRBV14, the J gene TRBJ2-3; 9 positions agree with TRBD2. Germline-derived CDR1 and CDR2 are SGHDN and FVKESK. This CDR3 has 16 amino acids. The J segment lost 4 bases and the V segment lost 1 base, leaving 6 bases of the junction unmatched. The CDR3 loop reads CASSQGGSGSSDTQYF. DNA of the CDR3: TGTGCCAGCAGCCAAGGTGGTAGCGGGAGCTCAGATACGCAGTATTTT.

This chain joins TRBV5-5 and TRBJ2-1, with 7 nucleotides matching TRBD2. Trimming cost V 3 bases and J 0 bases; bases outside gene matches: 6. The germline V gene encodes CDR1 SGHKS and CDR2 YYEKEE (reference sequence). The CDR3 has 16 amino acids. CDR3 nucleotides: TGTGCCAGCAGCTCCTTCGGCGGGAGCTCCTACAATGAGCAGTTCTTC. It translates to CASSSFGGSSYNEQFF.

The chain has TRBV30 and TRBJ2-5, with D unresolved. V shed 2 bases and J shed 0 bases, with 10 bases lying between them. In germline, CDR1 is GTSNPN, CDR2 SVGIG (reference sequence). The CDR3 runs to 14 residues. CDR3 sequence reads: CAWSRLRYQETQYF. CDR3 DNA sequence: TGTGCCTGGAGTAGACTTCGATACCAAGAGACCCAGTACTTC.

The CDR3 DNA reads as TGCGCCAGCAGCCCCGTGGGGGCAGTGACTGAAGCTTTCTTT. It specifies CASSPVGAVTEAFF. The V call is TRBV5-1, the J call TRBJ1-1; a weak D match, TRBD1 (6 bases). The CDR3 length is 14 residues. The V and J ends lost 4 bases and 5 bases respectively, with 15 bases between them. Germline values: CDR1 SGHRS, CDR2 YFSETQ.

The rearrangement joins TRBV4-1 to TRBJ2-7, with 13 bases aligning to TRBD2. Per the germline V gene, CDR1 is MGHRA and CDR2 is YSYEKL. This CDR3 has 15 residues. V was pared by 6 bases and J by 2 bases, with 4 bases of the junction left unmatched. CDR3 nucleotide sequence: TGCGCCAGCAGATCCGGACTAGCGGGGGCCTACGAGCAGTACTTC. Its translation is CASRSGLAGAYEQYF.

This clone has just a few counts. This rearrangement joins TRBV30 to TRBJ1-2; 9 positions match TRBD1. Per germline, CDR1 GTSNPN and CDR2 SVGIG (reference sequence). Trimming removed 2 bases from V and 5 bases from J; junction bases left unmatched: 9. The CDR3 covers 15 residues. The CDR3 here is CAWSTGQGLRYGYTF. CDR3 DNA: TGTGCCTGGAGTACAGGACAGGGGTTACGGTATGGCTACACCTTC.

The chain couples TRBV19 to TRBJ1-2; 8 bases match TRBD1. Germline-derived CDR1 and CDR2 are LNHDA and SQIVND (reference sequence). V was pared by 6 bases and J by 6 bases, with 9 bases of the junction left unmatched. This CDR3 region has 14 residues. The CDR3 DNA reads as TGTGCCAGTAGGAGGTCAGGGACAGGCAATGGCTACACCTTC. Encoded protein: CASRRSGTGNGYTF.

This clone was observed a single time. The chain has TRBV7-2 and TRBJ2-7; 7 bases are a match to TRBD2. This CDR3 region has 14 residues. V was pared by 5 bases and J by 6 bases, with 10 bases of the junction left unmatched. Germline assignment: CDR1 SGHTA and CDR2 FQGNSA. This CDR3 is CASSPTSVGGEQYF. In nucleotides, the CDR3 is TGTGCCAGCAGCCCCACTAGCGTAGGAGGCGAGCAGTACTTC.

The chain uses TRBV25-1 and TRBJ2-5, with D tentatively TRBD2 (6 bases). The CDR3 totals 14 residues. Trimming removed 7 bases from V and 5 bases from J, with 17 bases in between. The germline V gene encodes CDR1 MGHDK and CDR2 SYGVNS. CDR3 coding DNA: TGTGCCAGCACTCTCTCAGGAGGGGTCGAGACCCAGTACTTC. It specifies CASTLSGGVETQYF.

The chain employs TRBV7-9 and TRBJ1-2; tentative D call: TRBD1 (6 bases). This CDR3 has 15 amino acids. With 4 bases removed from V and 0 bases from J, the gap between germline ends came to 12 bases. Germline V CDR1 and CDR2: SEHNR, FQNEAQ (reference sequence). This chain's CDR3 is CASSSTTGANYGYTF. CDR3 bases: TGTGCCAGCAGCTCCACGACAGGAGCTAACTATGGCTACACCTTC.

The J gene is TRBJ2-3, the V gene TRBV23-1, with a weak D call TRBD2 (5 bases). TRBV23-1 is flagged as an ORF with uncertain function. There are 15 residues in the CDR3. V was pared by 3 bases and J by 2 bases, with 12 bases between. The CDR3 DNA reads TGCGCCAGCAGTCACAGAGGGCCATTCACAGATACGCAGTATTTT. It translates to CASSHRGPFTDTQYF.

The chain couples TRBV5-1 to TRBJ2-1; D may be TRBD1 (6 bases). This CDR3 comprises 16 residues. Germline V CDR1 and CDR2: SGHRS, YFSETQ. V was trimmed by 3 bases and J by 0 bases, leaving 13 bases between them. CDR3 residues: CASSSGQPSSYNEQFF. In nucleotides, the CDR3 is TGCGCCAGCAGCTCTGGACAGCCCAGCTCCTACAATGAGCAGTTCTTC.

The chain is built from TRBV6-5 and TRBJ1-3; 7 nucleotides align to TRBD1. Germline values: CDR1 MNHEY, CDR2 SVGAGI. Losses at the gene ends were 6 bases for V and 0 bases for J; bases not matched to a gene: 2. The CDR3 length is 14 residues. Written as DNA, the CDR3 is TGTGCCAGCAGCGGGACAGTCTCTGGAAACACCATATATTTT. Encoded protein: CASSGTVSGNTIYF.

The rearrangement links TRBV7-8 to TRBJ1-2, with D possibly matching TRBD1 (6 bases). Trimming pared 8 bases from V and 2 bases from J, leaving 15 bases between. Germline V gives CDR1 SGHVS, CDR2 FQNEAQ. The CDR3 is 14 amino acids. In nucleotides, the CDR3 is TGTGCCAGCCAACCGAGGCAGGGGAACTATGGCTACACCTTC. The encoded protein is CASQPRQGNYGYTF.

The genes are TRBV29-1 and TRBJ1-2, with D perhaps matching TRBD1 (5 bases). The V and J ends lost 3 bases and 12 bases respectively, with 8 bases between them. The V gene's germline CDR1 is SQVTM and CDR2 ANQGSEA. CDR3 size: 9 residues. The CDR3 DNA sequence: TGCAGCGTTGATGTGGGGCACACCTTC. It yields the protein CSVDVGHTF. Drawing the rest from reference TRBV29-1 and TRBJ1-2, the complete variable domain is SAVISQKPSRDICQRGTSLTIQCQVDSQVTMMFWYRQQPGQSLTLIATANQGSEATYESGFVIDKFPISRPNLTFSTLTVSNMSPEDSSIYLCSVDVGHTFGSGTRLTVV.

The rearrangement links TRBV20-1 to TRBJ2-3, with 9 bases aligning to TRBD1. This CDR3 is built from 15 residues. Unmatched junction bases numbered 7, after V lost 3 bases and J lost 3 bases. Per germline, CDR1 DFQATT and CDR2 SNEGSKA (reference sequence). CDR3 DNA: TGCAGTGCTAGTAAAAAAGACAGGGGGACAGATACGCAGTATTTT. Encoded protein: CSASKKDRGTDTQYF.

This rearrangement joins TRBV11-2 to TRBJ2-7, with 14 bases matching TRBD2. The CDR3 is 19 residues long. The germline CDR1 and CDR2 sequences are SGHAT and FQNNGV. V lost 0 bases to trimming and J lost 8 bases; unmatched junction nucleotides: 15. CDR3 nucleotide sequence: TGTGCCAGCAGCTTAGAAAGACCTCTGGGACTAGCGGGAGTTCCCAAGCAGTACTTC. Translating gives CASSLERPLGLAGVPKQYF.

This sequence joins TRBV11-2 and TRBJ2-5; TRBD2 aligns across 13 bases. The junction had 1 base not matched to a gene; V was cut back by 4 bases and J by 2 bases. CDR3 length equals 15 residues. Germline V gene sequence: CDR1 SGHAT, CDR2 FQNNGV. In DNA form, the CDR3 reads TGTGCCAGCAGCTCGACTAGCGGGGGGCAAGAGACCCAGTACTTC. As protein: CASSSTSGGQETQYF.

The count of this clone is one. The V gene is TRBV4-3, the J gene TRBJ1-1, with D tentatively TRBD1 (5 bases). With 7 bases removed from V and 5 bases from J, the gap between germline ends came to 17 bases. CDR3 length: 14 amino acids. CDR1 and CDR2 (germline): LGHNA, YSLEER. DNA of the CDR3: TGCGCCAGCACCGTAGACCGGGAGGGGACTGAAGCTTTCTTT. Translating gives CASTVDREGTEAFF.

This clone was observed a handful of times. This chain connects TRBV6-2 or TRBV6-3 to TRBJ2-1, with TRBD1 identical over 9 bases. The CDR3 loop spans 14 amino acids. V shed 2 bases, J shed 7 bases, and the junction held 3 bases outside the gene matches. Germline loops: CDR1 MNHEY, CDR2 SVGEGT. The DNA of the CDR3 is TGTGCCAGCAGTTACGGACAGGGGAGTAATGAGCAGTTCTTC. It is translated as CASSYGQGSNEQFF.

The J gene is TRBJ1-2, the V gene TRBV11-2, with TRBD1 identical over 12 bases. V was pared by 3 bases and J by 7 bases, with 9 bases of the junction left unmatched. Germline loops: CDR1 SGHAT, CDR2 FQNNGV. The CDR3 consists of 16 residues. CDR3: CASSLVPGQGASGYTF. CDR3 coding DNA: TGTGCCAGCAGCTTGGTCCCGGGACAGGGGGCTAGTGGCTACACCTTC. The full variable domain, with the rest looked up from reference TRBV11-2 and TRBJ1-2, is EAGVAQSPRYKIIEKRQSVAFWCNPISGHATLYWYQQILGQGPKLLIQFQNNGVVDDSQLPKDRFSAERLKGVDSTLKIQPAKLEDSAVYLCASSLVPGQGASGYTFGSGTRLTVV.

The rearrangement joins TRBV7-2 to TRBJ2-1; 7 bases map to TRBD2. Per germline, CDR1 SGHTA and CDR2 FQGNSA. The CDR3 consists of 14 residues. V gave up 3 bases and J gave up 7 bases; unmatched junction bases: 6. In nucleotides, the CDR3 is TGTGCCAGCAGCTTTGGTCTAGCGGTAAATGAGCAGTTCTTC. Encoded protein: CASSFGLAVNEQFF.